This T cell receptor (beta chain) was profiled in a study of blood T cell repertoires in COVID-19. Overall study: The origin of the acute and convalescent COVID-19 samples was the United States, Italy and Spain. PBMCs, B-cell-depleted T cells, or T cells provided the cDNA or gDNA that made up the material.

Some clones are missing from TCRdb's copy, which holds only in-frame ones; the method was immunoSEQ multiplex PCR. This sample has 150,000 to 200,000 clones, with 75% to 85% found just once. Seattle's enrolled individuals joined amid active infection and were then monitored longitudinally. The TCR sequence derives from a woman of 80 years or more with COVID-19, enrolled during active disease. Sequenced: peripheral blood.

Written as DNA, the CDR3 is TGTGCCAGCAGTGATGACACAAAACTGGCGTTGAACACTGAAGCTTTCTTT. This translates into CASSDDTKLALNTEAFF. The V gene is TRBV6-1, the J gene TRBJ1-1, with D unresolved. Germline V gene lookup returns CDR1 MNHNS and CDR2 SASEGT. V was cut by 3 bases and J by 0 bases, with 17 bases left in between. The CDR3 runs 17 residues.